This T cell receptor (beta chain) appears in the sequencing data of a study of glioma-infiltrating T cells. Study conclusions and caveats: CDR3 overlap between tissue and blood was very small. Tissue-blood divergence was below expectation in non-neoplastic patients, above in gliomas.

The iRepertoire nested amplicon-rescue multiplex PCR amplified TCR alpha and beta CDR3s from RNA. Input was roughly 100-450 ng of tissue mRNA or PBMC total RNA. Each CDR3 protein gets one entry after TCRdb re-called the multiplex PCR reads with MiXCR. The repertoire consists of 150,000 or so distinct CDR3 sequences, with about two fifths occurring once and the leading ten covering roughly 20%. With respect to this clonotype: What it binds is unknown.

CDR1 and CDR2 (germline): SQVTM, ANQGSEA. The CDR3 sequence is 18 residues long. Germline trimming cut 6 bases from V and 4 bases from J; bases unmatched to any gene: 18. The source is a human donor with low-grade glioma or glioblastoma, undergoing nonglioma brain surgery, or in good health (not recorded which). The sample comprised glioma tissue, nonneoplastic brain tissue, or PBMCs (not recorded which). The chain carries TRBV29-1 and TRBJ2-1, with 10 nucleotides matching TRBD2. The DNA of the CDR3 is TGCAGCGTCCAGCGGCTAGCGGGGGACCCGAGCTCATACAATGAGCAGTTCTTC. Protein: CSVQRLAGDPSSYNEQFF.